This T cell receptor beta chain was retrieved from a study of PD-1 blockade in classical Hodgkin lymphoma. Germline CDR1 and CDR2: MNHNS and SASEGT. Trimming took 7 bases from V and 1 from J, leaving 10 bases between them. The CDR3 length is 13 residues. Study-level points and caveats: Compared with healthy donors, newly diagnosed patients reportedly showed lower baseline TCR diversity. Repertoires differed for reasons still undefined, possibly disease activity or prior therapy.

Of note for this clone: Its specificity is unknown.

Time point given: newly diagnosed, previously untreated cHL patient sample. Untreated, newly diagnosed classical Hodgkin lymphoma PBMCs were used for comparison. TCRdb's table, derived via immunoSEQ multiplex PCR, lists solely in-frame clones and lacks some. Of 30,000 or so clones in the sample, roughly 90% are singletons; the top ten hold 3.5% to 4%. What was sequenced was peripheral blood mononuclear cells (PBMCs). The clonotype originates from a human donor with classical Hodgkin lymphoma. The chain joins TRBV6-1 to TRBJ2-5; D is undetermined. The CDR3 DNA reads as TGTGCCAGCATCTTCAGAAGCCAAGAGACCCAGTACTTC. Residues: CASIFRSQETQYF.